This entry is about one TCR beta chain. The antigen is not known. This entry belongs to a study of CD8 T cells in Susac syndrome. Findings of the study overall: Acknowledgment was made by the study that its TCR sequencing and HLA analysis involved a relatively small number of individuals.

Blood CD8+ and CD4+ T cells underwent high-throughput TCR beta sequencing. Random hexamers were used to reverse transcribe an amount of roughly 0.5 to 1 ug RNA. MiXCR, applied by TCRdb to the immunoSEQ multiplex PCR reads, yields one record per CDR3 protein. The sample shows fewer than 250,000 distinct CDR3 sequences, about 94% of them seen only once. Germline V gives CDR1 MNHEY, CDR2 SVGEGT. The CDR3 runs 15 residues. V lost 5 bases and J lost 10; bases outside the gene matches: 11. This TCR derives from a human donor in good health. Sequencing was performed on CD4+ T cells from PBMCs. This chain uses TRBV6-2 or TRBV6-3 with TRBJ2-1, with TRBD2 identical over 10 bases. This chain's CDR3 is CASSLKSGGGGEQFF. The CDR3 DNA sequence: TGTGCCAGCAGTCTCAAAAGCGGGGGGGGAGGAGAGCAGTTCTTC.